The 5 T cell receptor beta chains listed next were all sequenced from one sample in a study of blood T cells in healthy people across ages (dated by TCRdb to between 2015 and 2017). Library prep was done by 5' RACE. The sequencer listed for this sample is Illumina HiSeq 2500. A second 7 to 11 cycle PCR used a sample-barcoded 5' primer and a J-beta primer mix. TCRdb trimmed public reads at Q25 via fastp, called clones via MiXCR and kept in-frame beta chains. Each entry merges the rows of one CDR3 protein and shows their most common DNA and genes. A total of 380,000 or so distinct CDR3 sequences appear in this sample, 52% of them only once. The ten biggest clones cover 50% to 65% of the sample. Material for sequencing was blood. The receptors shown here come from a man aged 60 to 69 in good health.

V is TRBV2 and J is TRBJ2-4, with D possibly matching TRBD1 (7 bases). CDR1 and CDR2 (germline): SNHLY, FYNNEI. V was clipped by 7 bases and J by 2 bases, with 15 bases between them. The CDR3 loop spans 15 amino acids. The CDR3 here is CASKGRGETKNIQYF. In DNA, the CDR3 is TGTGCCAGCAAGGGCAGGGGGGAGACCAAAAACATTCAGTACTTC.

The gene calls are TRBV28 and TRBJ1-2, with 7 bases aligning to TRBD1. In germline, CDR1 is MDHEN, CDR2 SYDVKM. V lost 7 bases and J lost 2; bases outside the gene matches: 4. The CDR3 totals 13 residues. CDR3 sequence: CASTPTGNYGYTF. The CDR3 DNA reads TGTGCCAGCACCCCGACAGGGAACTATGGCTACACCTTC.

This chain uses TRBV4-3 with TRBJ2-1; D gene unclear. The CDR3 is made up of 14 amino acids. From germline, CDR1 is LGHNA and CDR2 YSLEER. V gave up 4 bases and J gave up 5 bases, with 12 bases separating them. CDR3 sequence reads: CASSLGRRNNEQFF. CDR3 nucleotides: TGCGCCAGCAGCCTAGGTCGGAGAAACAATGAGCAGTTCTTC.

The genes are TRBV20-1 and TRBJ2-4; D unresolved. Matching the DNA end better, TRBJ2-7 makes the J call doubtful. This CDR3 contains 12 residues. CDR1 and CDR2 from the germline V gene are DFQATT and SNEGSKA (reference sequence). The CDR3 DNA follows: TGCAGTGCTAGAGTACAGACCTACGAGCAGTACTTC. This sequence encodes CSARVQTYEQYF.

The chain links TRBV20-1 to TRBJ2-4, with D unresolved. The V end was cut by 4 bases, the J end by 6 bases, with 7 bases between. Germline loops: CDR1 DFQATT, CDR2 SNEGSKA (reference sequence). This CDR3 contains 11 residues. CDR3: CSATPGNIQYF. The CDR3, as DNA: TGCAGTGCTACGCCGGGAAACATTCAGTACTTC.